The 10 T cell receptor beta chains below were found in one sample sequenced in a study of T cell changes during pregnancy in multiple sclerosis. Method: immunoSEQ multiplex PCR; TCRdb's copy keeps in-frame clones and lacks some. Here the sample spans approximately 88,000 clones, 80% to 95% being singletons. This specimen consisted of peripheral blood, obtained in the first trimester of pregnancy. These receptors came from a female donor with multiple sclerosis, enrolled in a pregnancy study.

This sequence joins TRBV28 and TRBJ2-2; 9 nucleotides align to TRBD1. Trimming removed 0 bases from V and 6 bases from J; junction bases left unmatched: 2. Germline V lookup: CDR1 MDHEN, CDR2 SYDVKM. The CDR3 contains 15 residues. CDR3 amino acids: CASSLWRQGAGELFF. In nucleotides, the CDR3 is TGTGCCAGCAGTTTATGGCGACAGGGGGCCGGGGAGCTGTTTTTT.

This rearrangement joins TRBV7-3 to TRBJ2-6; 7 bases match TRBD2. CDR1 and CDR2 from the germline V gene are SGHTA and FQGTGA. Trimming at V came to 2 bases and at J to 2 bases, leaving 9 bases not matched to a gene. The CDR3 has 18 amino acids. As DNA, the CDR3 is TGTGCCAGCAGCTTACGGGGGAGGGCTAGTCCTGGGGCCAACGTCCTGACTTTC. Translation: CASSLRGRASPGANVLTF.

The chain couples TRBV7-9 to TRBJ2-7; no clear D. Germline V gives CDR1 SEHNR, CDR2 FQNEAQ (reference sequence). The CDR3 totals 12 residues. Trimming pared 5 bases from V and 3 bases from J, leaving 8 bases between. The CDR3 coding sequence is TGTGCCAGCAGCCCCACCTACTACGAGCAGTACTTC. Translated: CASSPTYYEQYF.

The rearrangement joins TRBV18 to TRBJ1-3; D unclear. Germline CDR1 reads KGHSH; CDR2 reads LQKENI. V lost 3 bases to trimming and J lost 4 bases, with 13 bases between them. CDR3 length equals 15 residues. CDR3 sequence: CASSPLDYRGNTIYF. The CDR3 DNA reads as TGTGCCAGCTCACCGCTTGACTACAGAGGAAACACCATATATTTT.

The chain couples TRBV9 to TRBJ2-3; TRBD1 matches at 11 bases. Germline CDR1 SGDLS, CDR2 YYNGEE. J gave up 3 bases and V 6 bases, and 9 bases lay outside the gene matches. The length of the CDR3 is 16 residues. The CDR3: CASNRGGQGVTDTQYF. CDR3 nucleotide sequence: TGTGCCAGCAACAGAGGGGGACAGGGGGTGACAGATACGCAGTATTTT.

The CDR3 spells CASSLAGGRGPLIPGETQYF. CDR3 sequence (DNA): TGCGCCAGCAGCTTAGCAGGTGGCAGGGGGCCCCTAATACCAGGAGAGACCCAGTACTTC. The chain employs TRBV5-1 and TRBJ2-5; 8 bases agree with TRBD1. Germline assignment: CDR1 SGHRS and CDR2 YFSETQ. The CDR3 is 20 amino acids. V lost 2 bases and J lost 4; bases outside the gene matches: 22. Full variable domain (remainder filled in from reference TRBV5-1 and TRBJ2-5): KAGVTQTPRYLIKTRGQQVTLSCSPISGHRSVSWYQQTPGQGLQFLFEYFSETQRNKGNFPGRFSGRQFSNSRSEMNVSTLELGDSALYLCASSLAGGRGPLIPGETQYFGPGTRLLVL.

The chain links TRBV13 to TRBJ2-1; TRBD2 aligns across 13 bases. V lost 0 bases, J lost 10 bases, and 6 bases stayed unmatched. In germline, CDR1 is PRHDT, CDR2 FYEKMQ (reference sequence). This CDR3 contains 16 residues. The DNA for the CDR3 is TGTGCCAGCAGCTTAGGAGGACTAGCGGGGGCTGGAGAGCAGTTCTTC. As protein: CASSLGGLAGAGEQFF.

The chain has TRBV6-5 and TRBJ1-1; maybe TRBD1 (6 bases). The CDR3 sequence is 14 residues long. The germline V and J ends were trimmed by 7 bases and 3 bases, with 15 bases remaining between them. Germline V gene sequence: CDR1 MNHEY, CDR2 SVGAGI. CDR3 residues: CASTRTGIDTEAFF. For the CDR3, the DNA is TGTGCCAGCACCAGAACAGGGATTGACACTGAAGCTTTCTTT.

The V call is TRBV5-4, the J call TRBJ2-5; 8 nucleotides match TRBD2. This CDR3 is built from 15 residues. With 1 base clipped from V and 5 bases from J, the junction kept 7 bases outside the gene matches. In germline, CDR1 is SGHNT, CDR2 YYREEE (reference sequence). CDR3 amino acids: CASSLRTPGGETQYF. As DNA, the CDR3 is TGTGCCAGCAGCTTGAGGACCCCGGGGGGGGAGACCCAGTACTTC.

This clone was found once. In DNA form, the CDR3 reads TGTGCCAGCAGCGTAGTAGGGGGAGTGGGGAGGGGGGAGCAGTTCTTC. It translates to CASSVVGGVGRGEQFF. The V gene is TRBV9, the J gene TRBJ2-1, with D tentatively TRBD2 (7 bases). Germline CDR1 SGDLS, CDR2 YYNGEE. This CDR3 spans 16 amino acids. The V end was cut by 0 bases, the J end by 10 bases, with 20 bases between.